This paragraph covers one T cell receptor beta chain sequence. Its specificity is unknown. These data come from a study of CD8+ T cells in alopecia areata. Overall study results and limits: TCR sharing across patients was less clear than in mice, possibly HLA-related. Scalp lesions, especially in alopecia totalis/universalis, had higher clonality than normal scalp.

Per germline, CDR1 LNHNV and CDR2 YYDKDF (reference sequence). V shed 3 bases and J 0 bases; nucleotides not matched to a gene: 5. This CDR3 comprises 16 residues. Sequencing used cDNA as its template, made by extracting RNA and reverse transcribing it. Produced via immunoSEQ multiplex PCR; TCRdb's table is partial and in-frame only. The sample has about 150,000 clones; around 50% are singletons. The sequence was collected from a human donor with alopecia areata. The chain carries TRBV15 and TRBJ2-3; 8 bases match TRBD2. The sample in question was CD8+ T cells sorted from blood, obtained at week 0. CDR3 in DNA: TGTGCCACCAGCAGGGAAAGCGGGGGCAGCACAGATACGCAGTATTTT. It yields the protein CATSRESGGSTDTQYF.